These T cell receptor beta chains were read from a single sample in a study of CD8+CD57+ T cells in acquired aplastic anemia. TCRdb independently ran MiXCR on the reads; one entry per CDR3 protein. The sample lists more than 150,000 distinct CDR3 sequences; about 47% were seen once. Sequencing was done on a sample of sorted CD4+, CD8+, or CD8+CD57+ T cells (not recorded which) from PBMCs. These receptors came from a human donor in good health. Both conserved end residues are trimmed from each CDR3. The order of the fields is V gene, clone size, CDR3 protein. Size is omitted from some rows. Given values are once, few, many or a class for expanded clones.

V gene: TRBV29-1
clone size: many
CDR3 protein: SVGLQPRGPPSYEQY

V gene: TRBV20-1
clone size: many
CDR3 protein: SARLAGGNEQF

V gene: TRBV29-1
clone size: .
CDR3 protein: SVEIQGLNYGYT

V gene: TRBV7-8
clone size: .
CDR3 protein: ASSLAGGWAPLH

V gene: TRBV11-2
clone size: .
CDR3 protein: ASSLVAGMHEQF

V gene: TRBV24-1
clone size: many
CDR3 protein: ATSEVGSYEQY

V gene: TRBV3-1
clone size: many
CDR3 protein: ASSQVGDEQY

V gene: TRBV7-2
clone size: many
CDR3 protein: ASSLTRNTIY

V gene: TRBV19
clone size: .
CDR3 protein: ASSIFVVSNEQF

V gene: TRBV9
clone size: .
CDR3 protein: ASSSRAGSYGYT

V gene: TRBV15
clone size: .
CDR3 protein: ATSSRTGGFTDTQY

V gene: TRBV19
clone size: many
CDR3 protein: ASSGPGTVNTEAF